A selection of T cell receptor beta chains follows, all from one sample in a study of shared clonotypes between healthy human individuals. TCRdb's table, derived via immunoSEQ multiplex PCR, lists solely in-frame clones and lacks some. Of around 1.9 million clones listed, about 93% are singletons. Sequences were obtained from naive CD8+ T cells from PBMCs. The origin of the receptors is a man between 18 and 29 years old in good health. Some clones in this sample may be carry-over from other donors' samples. Both conserved end residues are part of each CDR3. A D gene is named only where the DNA matches it firmly. Clone size is shown for a subset of rows, as once, few, many or a class of expanded clone.

TRBD2	TRBV28	TRBJ2-7	NA	TGTGCCAGCAGTCTAGCGGGAGGAGCCCACGAGCAGTACTTC	CASSLAGGAHEQYF
NA	TRBV5-1	TRBJ2-2	NA	TGCGCCAGCAGCTATACCGGGAGCACCGGGGAGCTGTTTTTT	CASSYTGSTGELFF
NA	TRBV6-6	TRBJ2-5	once	TGTGCCAGCAGTTACGCCCGTTCGGGGGCCCAAGAGACCCAGTACTTC	CASSYARSGAQETQYF
TRBD1	TRBV15	TRBJ1-1	NA	TGTGCCACCAGCAGTGACAGGGCAATGGGTACTGAAGCTTTCTTT	CATSSDRAMGTEAFF
NA	TRBV13	TRBJ2-1	NA	TGTGCCAGCAGCTTAGGCCGAGGACCGGTGGGCAATGAGCAGTTCTTC	CASSLGRGPVGNEQFF
NA	TRBV27	TRBJ2-1	NA	TGTGCCAGCAGTTCCGGGGCCATCTACAATGAGCAGTTCTTC	CASSSGAIYNEQFF
TRBD2	TRBV11-3	TRBJ2-1	NA	TGTGCCAGCAGCTTAAGGGTGGGACTAGCAGACAATGAGCAGTTCTTC	CASSLRVGLADNEQFF
NA	TRBV4-1	TRBJ2-1	NA	TGCGCCAGCAGTCAACTAGGCTTAGGCTACAATGAGCAGTTCTTC	CASSQLGLGYNEQFF
NA	TRBV5-1	TRBJ2-3	NA	TGCGCCAGCGACCCGGGGCGGGTGGAAACGACCACAGATACGCAGTATTTT	CASDPGRVETTTDTQYF
NA	TRBV13	TRBJ2-2	NA	TGTGCCAGCAGTCGAGGGAGGAACACCGGGGAGCTGTTTTTT	CASSRGRNTGELFF
TRBD1	TRBV27	TRBJ2-7	once	TGTGCCAGCAGGGACCTGACAGGGGGGTCCTACGAGCAGTACTTC	CASRDLTGGSYEQYF